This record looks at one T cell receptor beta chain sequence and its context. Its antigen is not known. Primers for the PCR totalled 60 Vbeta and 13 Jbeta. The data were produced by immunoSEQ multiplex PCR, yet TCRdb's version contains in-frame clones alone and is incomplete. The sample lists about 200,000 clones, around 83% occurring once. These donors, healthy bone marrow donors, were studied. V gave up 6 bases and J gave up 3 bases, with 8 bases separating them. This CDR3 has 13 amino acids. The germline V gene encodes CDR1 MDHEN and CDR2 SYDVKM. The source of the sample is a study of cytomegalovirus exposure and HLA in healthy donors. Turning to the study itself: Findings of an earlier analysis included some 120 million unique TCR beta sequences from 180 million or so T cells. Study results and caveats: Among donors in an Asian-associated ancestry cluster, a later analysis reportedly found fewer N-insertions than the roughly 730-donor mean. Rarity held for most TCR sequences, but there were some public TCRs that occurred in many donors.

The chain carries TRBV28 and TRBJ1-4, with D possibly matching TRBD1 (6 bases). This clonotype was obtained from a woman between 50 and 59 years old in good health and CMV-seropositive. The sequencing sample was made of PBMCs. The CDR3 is CASSRTANEKLFF. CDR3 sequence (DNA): TGTGCCAGCAGCCGGACAGCTAATGAAAAACTGTTTTTT.